The entry below gives a single T cell receptor beta chain sequence along with its context. The sample belongs to a study of blood T cell repertoires in COVID-19. The method was immunoSEQ multiplex PCR; TCRdb's version includes in-frame clones alone and lacks a portion of them. The sample has 150,000 to 200,000 clones; 75% to 85% are singletons. Trimming removed 7 bases from V and 5 bases from J; junction bases left unmatched: 8. CDR3 size: 14 residues. Germline assignment: CDR1 SGHRS and CDR2 YFSETQ. The clonotype was recovered from a man aged 40-55 years who had recovered from COVID-19. The J gene is TRBJ1-1, the V gene TRBV5-1; 10 nucleotides align to TRBD1. The sequenced sample consisted of PBMCs or T cells enriched from blood (not recorded which). The CDR3 protein is CASSSGQGETEAFF. Here the CDR3 DNA reads TGCGCCAGCTCCAGCGGACAGGGGGAAACTGAAGCTTTCTTT.